The rows below give T cell receptor beta chains drawn from one sample of a study of neurological immune-mediated disorders. One entry per CDR3 protein, called by TCRdb with MiXCR from the 5' RACE reads. The sample includes about 16,000 distinct CDR3 sequences, about 9% of them seen just once. Input material: CD8+ T cells from blood. These receptors all come from a man aged 50-60 years in good health. CDR3s include the opening cysteine and the closing phenylalanine or tryptophan. Fields, in order: CDR3 protein, J gene, V gene.

CDR3: CASSFRPRSSYEQYF
J: TRBJ2-7
V: TRBV7-2

CDR3: CASSQAQGGAKNIQYF
J: TRBJ2-4
V: TRBV3-1

CDR3: CASSRGSGYTF
J: TRBJ1-2
V: TRBV12-3/TRBV12-4

CDR3: CASSQSPTGEGQPQHF
J: TRBJ1-5
V: TRBV28

CDR3: CASRNGTSVLHEQFF
J: TRBJ2-1
V: TRBV19

CDR3: CASSLGQGWWNTEAFF
J: TRBJ1-1
V: TRBV5-4

CDR3: CSVGLVDYNEQFF
J: TRBJ2-1
V: TRBV20-1

CDR3: CSARDSGSSYNEQFF
J: TRBJ2-1
V: TRBV20-1

CDR3: CASSGLAGRDTQYF
J: TRBJ2-3
V: TRBV5-1

CDR3: CASLPTSGRANTGELFF
J: TRBJ2-2
V: TRBV6-2/TRBV6-3

CDR3: CASSLQGRPEAFF
J: TRBJ1-1
V: TRBV13

CDR3: CASGGTNHGPVQETQYF
J: TRBJ2-5
V: TRBV6-2/TRBV6-3

CDR3: CASSFASSLPAKYEQYF
J: TRBJ2-7
V: TRBV5-1

CDR3: CASSQEGQVLTYEQYF
J: TRBJ2-7
V: TRBV3-1

CDR3: CASRAGLATAYEQYF
J: TRBJ2-7
V: TRBV5-1

CDR3: CASSPSGGRRYNEQFF
J: TRBJ2-1
V: TRBV7-9

CDR3: CATSRSGQGATQYF
J: TRBJ2-5
V: TRBV15

CDR3: CASSGGTGGEDEQYF
J: TRBJ2-7
V: TRBV5-1

CDR3: CASSQGFWPRNTEAFF
J: TRBJ1-1
V: TRBV4-2

CDR3: CASSYRDRRGSPLHF
J: TRBJ1-6
V: TRBV7-2

CDR3: CSVGTVDGGYTF
J: TRBJ1-2
V: TRBV29-1

CDR3: CSVVPDGQETQYF
J: TRBJ2-5
V: TRBV29-1